This TCR beta chain derives from a study of shared clonotypes between healthy human individuals. The donor cohort consisted entirely of Caucasian adults residing in Nashville, Tennessee. CD4+ cells underwent separation, giving CD45RA+ naive and CD45RA-negative memory subsets. Trimming at V came to 5 bases and at J to 7 bases, leaving 6 bases not matched to a gene. Germline assignment: CDR1 WSHSY and CDR2 SAAADI. The CDR3 runs to 13 residues. Clones were sequenced by immunoSEQ multiplex PCR, and TCRdb holds only the in-frame ones, with some missing. The sample lists more than 2 million clones; approximately 95% were seen once.

The clonotype originates from a young man in good health. Source material: naive CD4+ T cells sorted from blood. Documented subset: CD45RA+ positively selected. The chain employs TRBV10-2 and TRBJ2-7; 9 nucleotides match TRBD2. DNA of the CDR3: TGCGCCAGCAGTTGGACTAGCGCCAGAGAGCAGTACTTC. This translates into CASSWTSAREQYF.